This T cell receptor beta chain was recovered during a study of breast tumors, draining lymph nodes, adjacent tissues. A few counts support this clonotype. The antigen remains unidentified. Possible read error: a much larger clone is one base away. Overall study results and limits: The data were judged consistent with most tumor T cells coming from lymph node and expanding in tumor. Tumors had less TCR diversity than lymph nodes, more than nontumor tissue. The lymph node origin of tumor T cells was framed as consistent with a hypothesis, not demonstrated.

TCRdb fed the multiplex PCR reads into MiXCR, producing one record per CDR3 protein. The top ten clones hold around 1.1% of a sample with about 300,000 distinct CDR3 sequences, roughly 30% of them seen once. Breast cancer patients provided tissue from their axillary draining lymph nodes. CDR1 and CDR2 (germline): DFQATT, SNEGSKA (reference sequence). This CDR3 has 11 amino acids. The specimen was axillary lymph node tissue. This rearrangement joins TRBV20-1 to TRBJ1-3; TRBD1 is a possible D gene (6 bases). The sequence derives from a female donor with breast cancer. Some clones in this sample may be carry-over from other donors' samples. The CDR3 region is CSAEGGNTVYF. Written as DNA, the CDR3 is TGCAGTGCCGAGGGGGGAAACACCGTATATTTT.